The 17 T cell receptor beta chains in this list originate from one sample, sequenced in a study of T-cell reconstitution after alpha-beta-depleted transplantation in children. Preparation of the TCRbeta library involved a method that used unique molecular identifiers. Each CDR3 protein gets one entry after TCRdb re-called the PCR reads with MiXCR. This sample has around 490,000 distinct CDR3 sequences, with about an eighth found just once. The sample in question was PBMCs, mostly from graft donor cells, obtained 180 days after TCRalphabeta/CD19-depleted stem cell transplant. These receptors were obtained from a female patient younger than 10 who had a stem cell transplant for aplastic anemia, so the T cells may come from the graft donor.

Only a few counts were recorded for this clonotype. V and J are TRBV9 and TRBJ2-7; TRBD1 is a possible D gene (6 bases). CDR3 length: 14 residues. Per the germline V gene, CDR1 is SGDLS and CDR2 is YYNGEE. V lost 0 bases and J lost 2, with 9 bases in between. The CDR3 protein is CASSVDRTAYEQYF. DNA for the CDR3: TGTGCCAGCAGCGTAGACCGGACAGCCTACGAGCAGTACTTC.

This clonotype has only a few counts. The J gene is TRBJ2-5, the V gene TRBV20-1, with D perhaps TRBD1 or TRBD2 (5 bases each). V was cut by 0 bases and J by 5 bases, with 16 bases left in between. The CDR3 sequence is 15 residues long. Germline lookup yields CDR1 DFQATT and CDR2 SNEGSKA (reference sequence). CDR3 bases: TGCAGTGCTAGAGAGGGGGATGTCGTGATGGAGACCCAGTACTTC. Amino acid sequence: CSAREGDVVMETQYF.

The CDR3 here is CASSLAGRVTDTQYF. For the CDR3, the DNA is TGTGCCAGCAGCTTAGCAGGAAGAGTCACAGATACGCAGTATTTT. V is TRBV7-9 and J is TRBJ2-3; D call uncertain. V was trimmed by 0 bases and J by 2 bases, leaving 9 bases between them. This CDR3 is 15 amino acids long. Germline assignment: CDR1 SEHNR and CDR2 FQNEAQ (reference sequence).

This clonotype showed up just a few times. The chain combines TRBV12-5 with TRBJ2-1, with TRBD2 identical over 8 bases. From germline, CDR1 is LGHNT and CDR2 FRNRAP. Losses at the gene ends were 5 bases for V and 3 bases for J; bases not matched to a gene: 9. The CDR3 contains 16 residues. CDR3 bases: TGTGCTAGTGGTCCCTCCCCGCGGGAGGACTACAATGAGCAGTTCTTC. Translating gives CASGPSPREDYNEQFF. The whole variable domain, remainder taken from reference TRBV12-5 and TRBJ2-1, is DARVTQTPRHKVTEMGQEVTMRCQPILGHNTVFWYRQTMMQGLELLAYFRNRAPLDDSGMPKDRFSAEMPDATLATLKIQPSEPRDSAVYFCASGPSPREDYNEQFFGPGTRLTVL.

The genes are TRBV29-1 and TRBJ2-5, with D uncertain. CDR3 length equals 12 residues. Germline V gene data show CDR1 as SQVTM and CDR2 as ANQGSEA. V was trimmed by 4 bases and J by 4 bases, leaving 10 bases between them. DNA for the CDR3: TGCAGCGTTGTCACGTCGGGAGAGACCCAGTACTTC. This gives the protein CSVVTSGETQYF.

In its sample, this clonotype was seen many times. The V and J genes are TRBV4-1 and TRBJ1-1, with D unclear. This CDR3 is built from 16 residues. Germline CDR1 MGHRA, CDR2 YSYEKL. The V end was cut by 1 base, the J end by 2 bases, with 14 bases between. CDR3 coding DNA: TGCGCCAGCAGCCAAGGGCTGCTAAATGGTAACACTGAAGCTTTCTTT. It translates to CASSQGLLNGNTEAFF.

The rearrangement uses TRBV7-6 and TRBJ2-5; D remains unclear. This CDR3 spans 16 amino acids. With 5 bases removed from V and 5 bases from J, the gap between germline ends came to 21 bases. The germline V gene has CDR1 SGHVS and CDR2 FNYEAQ. The CDR3 DNA reads TGTGCCAGCAGCCCGCCAACCCTATCGGCGGCGGAGACCCAGTACTTC. As protein: CASSPPTLSAAETQYF.

There are a few counts of this clonotype. The J gene is TRBJ2-3, the V gene TRBV20-1, with unresolved D. The CDR3 runs 14 residues. In germline, CDR1 is DFQATT, CDR2 SNEGSKA (reference sequence). V gave up 1 base and J gave up 0 bases, with 8 bases separating them. Here the CDR3 DNA reads TGCAGTGCTAGAGGGACGGATAGCACAGATACGCAGTATTTT. Protein sequence: CSARGTDSTDTQYF.

V gene TRBV4-3 combines with J gene TRBJ2-1, with TRBD2 as a possible D gene (5 bases). V lost 1 base and J 1 base, leaving 14 bases between the germline ends. CDR1 and CDR2 (germline): LGHNA, YSLEER. This CDR3 is 17 amino acids long. The CDR3 sequence: CASSQAPTSLSYNEQFF. The CDR3 coding sequence is TGCGCCAGCAGCCAAGCCCCAACTAGTCTTTCCTACAATGAGCAGTTCTTC.

V gene TRBV11-1 combines with J gene TRBJ2-1; D may be TRBD2 (6 bases). This CDR3 is built from 18 residues. CDR1 and CDR2 from the germline V gene are SGHAT and FQDESV (reference sequence). Trimming left V 0 bases short and J 2 bases short, with 17 bases between. CDR3 nucleotides: TGTGCCAGCAGCTTAGCTGCTAGCGTGGGATGGACCTACAATGAGCAGTTCTTC. Protein: CASSLAASVGWTYNEQFF.

The sample holds many counts of this clonotype. This sequence joins TRBV5-1 and TRBJ1-1; no clear D gene. Trimming left V 0 bases short and J 3 bases short, with 9 bases between. Germline assignment: CDR1 SGHRS and CDR2 YFSETQ. This CDR3 spans 14 amino acids. As DNA, the CDR3 is TGCGCCAGCAGCTTGGAGGGAGGTGACACTGAAGCTTTCTTT. Its protein is CASSLEGGDTEAFF.

This clonotype has a count of ten or more. V and J are TRBV19 and TRBJ2-6, with D perhaps TRBD1 or TRBD2 (6 bases each). Germline CDR1 reads LNHDA; CDR2 reads SQIVND (reference sequence). Trimming took 5 bases from V and 0 from J, leaving 17 bases between them. The CDR3 extends over 18 amino acids. CDR3 coding DNA: TGTGCCAGTAGTCCCGCGGGACACGAGACCTCTGGGGCCAACGTCCTGACTTTC. Its translation: CASSPAGHETSGANVLTF.

CDR3 amino acids: CASPSPHGYTF. The CDR3 DNA reads as TGTGCCAGCCCCAGCCCCCATGGCTACACCTTC. This chain links TRBV9 with TRBJ1-2; unclear D gene. CDR1 is SGDLS and CDR2 is YYNGEE in the germline V gene. This CDR3 contains 11 residues. The ends were cut back, 7 bases at V and 6 bases at J, with 10 bases in the middle. The full variable domain, in which reference TRBV9 and TRBJ1-2 provide the parts outside the CDR3, is DSGVTQTPKHLITATGQRVTLRCSPRSGDLSVYWYQQSLDQGLQFLIQYYNGEERAKGNILERFSAQQFPDLHSELNLSSLELGDSALYFCASPSPHGYTFGSGTRLTVV.

This clonotype was counted ten times or more. The chain combines TRBV29-1 with TRBJ1-2; no clear D. The CDR3 totals 13 residues. CDR1 and CDR2 (germline): SQVTM, ANQGSEA. The germline V and J ends were trimmed by 4 bases and 4 bases, with 13 bases remaining between them. The CDR3 DNA follows: TGCAGCGTTGGGATTTGGGAGGCCTATGGCTACACCTTC. It encodes CSVGIWEAYGYTF. Combining the CDR3 with reference TRBV29-1 and TRBJ1-2 gives the whole variable domain SAVISQKPSRDICQRGTSLTIQCQVDSQVTMMFWYRQQPGQSLTLIATANQGSEATYESGFVIDKFPISRPNLTFSTLTVSNMSPEDSSIYLCSVGIWEAYGYTFGSGTRLTVV.

The rearrangement joins TRBV11-2 to TRBJ2-7, with TRBD2 as a possible D gene (6 bases). The CDR3 is made up of 13 amino acids. CDR1 is SGHAT, CDR2 FQNNGV, per germline. The V and J ends lost 5 bases and 6 bases respectively, with 14 bases between them. The CDR3 DNA is TGTGCCAGCAGCCTAGTACAGGAGGGCGAGCAGTACGTC. It yields the protein CASSLVQEGEQYV.

The chain carries TRBV11-2 and TRBJ1-3; a weak D match, TRBD1 (5 bases). The CDR3 consists of 18 residues. Germline CDR1 reads SGHAT; CDR2 reads FQNNGV. V dropped 5 bases and J dropped 0 bases, with 20 bases sitting between them. The CDR3 nucleotides are TGTGCCAGCAGCCCCACCCCAGGGTTCCTTTACTCTGGAAACACCATATATTTT. Encoded protein: CASSPTPGFLYSGNTIYF.

This clonotype has only a few counts. This chain uses TRBV6-2 or TRBV6-3 with TRBJ2-5, with D tentatively TRBD1 (6 bases). In germline, CDR1 is MNHEY, CDR2 SVGEGT. V lost 10 bases and J 4 bases, leaving 31 bases between the germline ends. The CDR3 sequence is 18 residues long. This chain's CDR3 is CATSDPPWDIVRGETQYF. The CDR3 DNA follows: TGTGCCACCTCAGACCCTCCGTGGGACATCGTCAGAGGAGAGACCCAGTACTTC.